This entry lists 31 T cell receptor beta chains sequenced from one sample in a study of glioma-infiltrating T cells. TCR alpha and beta CDR3 regions were amplified from RNA using iRepertoire nested multiplex PCR. TCRdb re-analysed the multiplex PCR reads in MiXCR, keeping a single row per CDR3 protein. The data hold around 99,000 distinct CDR3 sequences, with less than 30% observed a single time. The sequencing sample was made of glioma tissue, nonneoplastic brain tissue, or PBMCs (not recorded which). The source is a human donor with low-grade glioma or glioblastoma, undergoing nonglioma brain surgery, or in good health (not recorded which).

This clonotype has a count of ten or more. The chain combines TRBV28 with TRBJ2-1; 12 bases match TRBD2. The CDR3 has 20 amino acids. Germline V gene lookup returns CDR1 MDHEN and CDR2 SYDVKM. V trimming: 4 bases; J trimming: 2 bases; junction bases outside the gene matches: 15. In DNA form, the CDR3 reads TGTGCCAGCAGTTCGTTAGGAACTAGCGGGAGGAATGCAGCCTACAATGAGCAGTTCTTC. Its protein is CASSSLGTSGRNAAYNEQFF.

Of note for this clonotype: This sequence may be a read error, since a much larger clone differs from it by one base. The CDR3 coding sequence is TGTGCCGGCAAGGAAAGTTGGACCGGGGAGCTGTTTTTT. Translated: CAGKESWTGELFF. V gene TRBV2 combines with J gene TRBJ2-2; D remains ambiguous. The CDR3 length is 13 residues. With 11 bases removed from V and 5 bases from J, the gap between germline ends came to 15 bases. Germline V gene lookup returns CDR1 SNHLY and CDR2 FYNNEI.

This clonotype has a count of ten or more. The chain couples TRBV7-2 to TRBJ1-2, with unresolved D. Germline CDR1 and CDR2: SGHTA and FQGNSA. V dropped 5 bases and J dropped 6 bases, with 16 bases sitting between them. There are 14 residues in the CDR3. The CDR3 region has the DNA TGTGCCAGCAGCCTACCTGGGATTATCGATGGCTACACCTTC. It specifies CASSLPGIIDGYTF.

This clonotype was recorded at least ten times. The chain recombines TRBV20-1 with TRBJ2-1; TRBD2 matches at 11 bases. Per germline, CDR1 DFQATT and CDR2 SNEGSKA (reference sequence). J was trimmed by 10 bases and V by 3 bases; bases with no gene match: 8. The CDR3 sequence is 14 residues long. The CDR3 reads CSARLAGGSREQFF. CDR3 sequence (DNA): TGCAGTGCTAGGCTAGCGGGAGGATCAAGGGAGCAGTTCTTC.

The chain joins TRBV29-1 to TRBJ2-7, with TRBD1 matching 8 bases. The CDR3 is 13 residues long. Trimming at V came to 4 bases and at J to 5 bases, leaving 7 bases not matched to a gene. Germline V gene sequence: CDR1 SQVTM, CDR2 ANQGSEA. The CDR3 protein is CSVATGQGNEQYF. CDR3 nucleotides: TGCAGCGTTGCAACCGGACAGGGAAACGAGCAGTACTTC.

This clonotype was seen at least ten times. The chain joins TRBV2 to TRBJ2-7; D call uncertain. Deletions cut 4 bases from V and 3 bases from J, with 4 bases between. The CDR3 has 11 amino acids. Germline loops: CDR1 SNHLY, CDR2 FYNNEI. In DNA form, the CDR3 reads TGTGCCAGCAGTGCCCACTACGAGCAGTACTTC. Translated, it gives CASSAHYEQYF.

This clonotype was seen just once. The chain is built from TRBV20-1 and TRBJ2-7, with TRBD2 matching 7 bases. CDR3 length: 14 amino acids. CDR1 and CDR2 from the germline V gene are DFQATT and SNEGSKA (reference sequence). The CDR3: CRVGAGTTVREQYF. Written as DNA, the CDR3 is TGCAGGGTGGGTGCCGGGACTACAGTTCGGGAGCAGTACTTC.

This clonotype has a count of ten or more. This chain joins TRBV20-1 and TRBJ1-2, with 8 nucleotides matching TRBD1. Per the germline V gene, CDR1 is DFQATT and CDR2 is SNEGSKA (reference sequence). The CDR3 runs 12 residues. V lost 5 bases, J lost 2 bases, and 1 base stayed unmatched. The CDR3 protein is CSARQGNYGYTF. The CDR3 DNA reads TGCAGTGCTCGACAGGGGAACTATGGCTACACCTTC.

CDR3 protein: CASSVVATNEKLFF. The CDR3 bases are TGTGCCAGCAGCGTAGTTGCAACTAATGAAAAACTGTTTTTT. The rearrangement links TRBV9 to TRBJ1-4; no definite D call. The CDR3 consists of 14 residues. The germline CDR1 and CDR2 sequences are SGDLS and YYNGEE. The V and J ends lost 0 bases and 0 bases respectively, with 3 bases between them.

This clonotype was recorded many times. The V call is TRBV5-4, the J call TRBJ2-1; 14 nucleotides align to TRBD2. The J segment lost 7 bases and the V segment lost 4 bases, leaving 4 bases of the junction unmatched. The CDR3 loop spans 15 amino acids. Germline loops: CDR1 SGHNT, CDR2 YYREEE (reference sequence). This CDR3 reads CASSPGTSGSNEQFF. Written as DNA, the CDR3 is TGTGCCAGCAGCCCCGGGACTAGCGGGAGTAATGAGCAGTTCTTC. Together with reference TRBV5-4 and TRBJ2-1, the CDR3 gives the full variable domain: ETGVTQSPTHLIKTRGQQVTLRCSSQSGHNTVSWYQQALGQGPQFIFQYYREEENGRGNFPPRFSGLQFPNYSSELNVNALELDDSALYLCASSPGTSGSNEQFFGPGTRLTVL.

As regards this clonotype: This may be a read error: a much more frequent sequence differs by one nucleotide. J is TRBJ1-1 and V is TRBV4-2; no firm D call. The CDR3 runs to 14 residues. With 5 bases removed from V and 4 bases from J, the gap between germline ends came to 14 bases. Germline lookup yields CDR1 LGHNA and CDR2 YNFKEQ. CDR3 residues: CASSVRARITEAFF. The DNA of the CDR3 is TGTGCCAGCAGCGTAAGGGCAAGGATCACTGAAGCTTTCTTT.

As regards this clonotype: This may be a read error: a much more frequent sequence differs by one nucleotide. The chain carries TRBV29-1 and TRBJ2-5; D might be TRBD1 (5 bases). Germline CDR1 reads SQVTM; CDR2 reads ANQGSEA. The CDR3 consists of 13 residues. V lost 0 bases, J lost 9 bases, and 14 bases lay in between. In nucleotides, the CDR3 is TGCAGCGTTGAAGATCAGCCAGGGCCTGCCCAGTACTTC. Its protein product is CSVEDQPGPAQYF.

This clonotype was detected ten times or more. The chain combines TRBV28 with TRBJ2-5; 12 positions match TRBD2. Germline lookup yields CDR1 MDHEN and CDR2 SYDVKM. V was clipped by 4 bases and J by 4 bases; unmatched bases: 10. The CDR3 contains 17 residues. The CDR3 coding sequence is TGTGCCAGCAGTTCCTTCGAACTAGCGGGAGGTTCAGAGACCCAGTACTTC. Its protein product is CASSSFELAGGSETQYF.

In this sample, this clonotype turned up many times. The chain recombines TRBV6-1 with TRBJ2-1; no clear D. The V gene's germline CDR1 is MNHNS and CDR2 SASEGT. V lost 7 bases and J lost 7, with 14 bases in between. This CDR3 is 13 amino acids long. The DNA of the CDR3 is TGTGCCAGCACTGAGCGCTATGGAAATGAGCAGTTCTTC. The encoded protein is CASTERYGNEQFF.

With respect to this clonotype: A much larger clone sits a single nucleotide away, making a read error possible. The V and J genes are TRBV19 and TRBJ1-2; D might be TRBD1 (5 bases). The CDR3 is 15 amino acids. Germline V gene data show CDR1 as LNHDA and CDR2 as SQIVND (reference sequence). The CDR3 region is CGSTPSSGLGYGYTF. The CDR3 DNA reads TGTGGCAGTACCCCCTCGTCGGGACTGGGCTATGGCTACACCTTC.

At least ten counts were recorded for this clonotype. V usage is TRBV6-2 or TRBV6-3 and J usage is TRBJ2-2; 7 nucleotides line up with TRBD2. Germline values: CDR1 MNHEY, CDR2 SVGEGT. Germline trimming cut 6 bases from V and 5 bases from J; bases unmatched to any gene: 6. This CDR3 has 14 residues. CDR3: CASSGRSPTGELFF. The CDR3 DNA reads TGTGCCAGCAGCGGGAGGAGTCCGACCGGGGAGCTGTTTTTT.

This clonotype was observed many times. This chain links TRBV6-2 or TRBV6-3 with TRBJ2-1; possibly TRBD2 for D (5 bases). CDR3 length: 15 amino acids. V was pared by 7 bases and J by 5 bases, with 18 bases between. Germline V gene sequence: CDR1 MNHEY, CDR2 SVGEGT. The DNA for the CDR3 is TGTGCCAGCAACCTCCCGGCGGCGGGTCACAATGAGCAGTTCTTC. Protein product: CASNLPAAGHNEQFF.

The sample holds many counts of this clonotype. V gene TRBV7-9 combines with J gene TRBJ2-5; 12 nucleotides agree with TRBD2. With 0 bases clipped from V and 4 bases from J, the junction kept 3 bases outside the gene matches. CDR3 size: 16 residues. Germline CDR1 and CDR2: SEHNR and FQNEAQ (reference sequence). The CDR3 sequence: CASSLAGLAGLETQYF. The CDR3 DNA sequence: TGTGCCAGCAGCTTAGCCGGACTAGCGGGATTAGAGACCCAGTACTTC.

This clonotype was counted ten times or more. The gene calls are TRBV6-2 or TRBV6-3 and TRBJ2-1, with 11 positions matching TRBD2. V dropped 9 bases and J dropped 9; count of bases not matched to a gene: 13. Germline loops: CDR1 MNHEY, CDR2 SVGEGT. The CDR3 has 15 amino acids. The CDR3 region has the DNA TGTGCCAGTTACAAACTAGCGGGGGACAAGGTTGAGCAGTTCTTC. This translates into CASYKLAGDKVEQFF.

The sample holds many counts of this clonotype. The CDR3 DNA follows: TGTGCCAGCCTTAGGGAGGACAGGGGAATCAACACTGAAGCTTTCTTT. Translated: CASLREDRGINTEAFF. The V gene is TRBV6-2 or TRBV6-3, the J gene TRBJ1-1; the match to TRBD1 covers 9 bases. V lost 8 bases to trimming and J lost 2 bases; unmatched junction nucleotides: 12. Germline loops: CDR1 MNHEY, CDR2 SVGEGT. CDR3 size: 16 residues.

This clonotype was picked up many times. The V call is TRBV20-1, the J call TRBJ2-7, with 8 bases fitting TRBD2. The ends lost 1 base at V and 6 bases at J; junction bases unmatched: 11. Germline CDR1 reads DFQATT; CDR2 reads SNEGSKA (reference sequence). There are 15 residues in the CDR3. CDR3 sequence (DNA): TGCAGTGCTAGAGGACTAGCGTCGGGGCCTTCCGAGCAGTACTTC. Protein sequence: CSARGLASGPSEQYF.

Concerning this clonotype itself: A single base separates this from a much larger clone, so it may be a read error. The chain has TRBV7-9 and TRBJ2-5; the match to TRBD2 covers 9 bases. Germline CDR1 is SEHNR and CDR2 is FQNEAQ (reference sequence). CDR3 size: 16 residues. J gave up 7 bases and V 2 bases, and 11 bases lay outside the gene matches. Here the CDR3 reads CASSLRSGGLKGTQYF. Written as DNA, the CDR3 is TGTGCCAGCAGCTTAAGGAGCGGGGGGTTAAAAGGGACCCAGTACTTC.

This clonotype was seen at least ten times. This chain uses TRBV9 with TRBJ1-2; perhaps TRBD1 as D (6 bases). CDR3 length: 15 amino acids. CDR1 and CDR2 from the germline V gene are SGDLS and YYNGEE. Trimming took off 0 bases at V and 4 bases at J, with 13 bases between the two ends. The DNA of the CDR3 is TGTGCCAGCAGCGTAGATCCACAGGGATCCTATGGCTACACCTTC. Encoded protein: CASSVDPQGSYGYTF.

This clonotype was counted at least ten times. This chain joins TRBV7-2 and TRBJ1-1; a possible D gene is TRBD1 (6 bases). The CDR3 contains 15 residues. V lost 0 bases to trimming and J lost 1 base, with 9 bases between them. Germline CDR1 SGHTA, CDR2 FQGNSA. The CDR3 protein is CASSLAGGRNTEAFF. The CDR3 DNA is TGTGCCAGCAGCTTAGCCGGGGGGCGGAACACTGAAGCTTTCTTT.

The chain recombines TRBV7-7 with TRBJ1-2, with 10 bases that match TRBD1. Germline V lookup: CDR1 SSHAT, CDR2 FNYEAQ (reference sequence). The V and J ends lost 4 bases and 1 base, in that order; junction bases with no gene match: 3. CDR3 length: 15 residues. The CDR3 spells CASSSGTGDNYGYTF. CDR3 nucleotides: TGTGCCAGCAGCTCCGGGACAGGGGATAACTATGGCTACACCTTC.

This clonotype was recorded many times. This rearrangement joins TRBV29-1 to TRBJ1-1; no reliable D call. V was pared by 7 bases and J by 0 bases, with 6 bases between. CDR3 size: 11 residues. Germline values: CDR1 SQVTM, CDR2 ANQGSEA. DNA for the CDR3: TGCAGCGGTACCATGAACACTGAAGCTTTCTTT. Translated, it gives CSGTMNTEAFF.

This clonotype came up many times. This chain connects TRBV19 to TRBJ1-2; 7 nucleotides agree with TRBD1. The CDR3 sequence is 14 residues long. V dropped 7 bases and J dropped 0; count of bases not matched to a gene: 5. CDR1 is LNHDA, CDR2 SQIVND, per germline (reference sequence). The CDR3 sequence: CASIPGQTNYGYTF. In nucleotides, the CDR3 is TGTGCCAGTATCCCGGGACAGACTAACTATGGCTACACCTTC.

This clonotype was seen ten or more times. The chain is built from TRBV18 and TRBJ1-2; D perhaps matches TRBD1 (6 bases). The CDR3 has 14 residues. Trimming left V 6 bases short and J 2 bases short, with 13 bases between. Germline CDR1 reads KGHSH; CDR2 reads LQKENI. CDR3 sequence (DNA): TGTGCCAGCTCTAACAGGGAGAACAACTATGGCTACACCTTC. As protein: CASSNRENNYGYTF.

By share, this clonotype ranks as medium-sized (0.01 to 0.1%). The CDR3 region has the DNA TGTGCCAGCAGTCTCTCAGGGATAACTAACGTTGAGCAGTTCTTC. Amino acid sequence: CASSLSGITNVEQFF. The chain couples TRBV27 to TRBJ2-1; D perhaps matches TRBD1 (5 bases). Between the trimmed V and J ends, which lost 5 bases and 9 bases, there was a span of 20 bases. This CDR3 is 15 amino acids long. The germline V gene encodes CDR1 MNHEY and CDR2 SMNVEV (reference sequence).

V usage is TRBV9 and J usage is TRBJ2-1; 9 bases map to TRBD2. V gave up 6 bases and J gave up 5 bases; unmatched junction bases: 6. Germline V gives CDR1 SGDLS, CDR2 YYNGEE. The CDR3 contains 14 residues. The CDR3 region is CASNPTSGHNEQFF. For the CDR3, the DNA is TGTGCCAGCAACCCGACTAGCGGACACAATGAGCAGTTCTTC.

This clonotype was counted once. V is TRBV4-3 and J is TRBJ2-7; possibly TRBD1 for D (6 bases). There are 20 residues in the CDR3. Germline loops: CDR1 LGHNA, CDR2 YSLEER. V lost 2 bases to trimming and J lost 6 bases, with 32 bases between them. CDR3: CASSQRAGPAYRAPPSEQYF. CDR3 sequence (DNA): TGCGCCAGCAGCCAACGGGCCGGCCCGGCGTACAGGGCCCCCCCGAGCGAGCAGTACTTC.